This TCR beta chain was retrieved from a study of cytomegalovirus exposure and HLA in healthy donors. At the level of the study: According to later analysis, the same platform produced the 90 to 150 validation and approximately 700 first-cohort repertoires.

The assay was immunoSEQ multiplex PCR, and TCRdb's table has in-frame clones only and misses some. The sample includes roughly 50,000 clones, about 92% of them seen just once. J was trimmed by 5 bases and V by 3 bases; bases with no gene match: 6. Germline loops: CDR1 WSHSY, CDR2 SAAADI. This CDR3 region has 16 residues. With regard to this clone: Its antigen is unidentified.

Study results and limitations: The investigators catalogued 150 to 200 TCR beta chains as cytomegalovirus-associated. In vitro experiments confirmed that three CMV-associated chains were specific for CMV antigens. Most TCRs appeared rarely, but some public TCRs recurred in many donors.

Sequencing was carried out using PBMCs. The sequence was obtained from a woman younger than 35 in good health and CMV-seropositive. The chain has TRBV10-2 and TRBJ2-1, with 11 nucleotides matching TRBD2. CDR3 in amino acids: CASSDPGTSGHNEQFF. Written as DNA, the CDR3 is TGCGCCAGCAGTGACCCCGGGACTAGCGGACACAATGAGCAGTTCTTC.